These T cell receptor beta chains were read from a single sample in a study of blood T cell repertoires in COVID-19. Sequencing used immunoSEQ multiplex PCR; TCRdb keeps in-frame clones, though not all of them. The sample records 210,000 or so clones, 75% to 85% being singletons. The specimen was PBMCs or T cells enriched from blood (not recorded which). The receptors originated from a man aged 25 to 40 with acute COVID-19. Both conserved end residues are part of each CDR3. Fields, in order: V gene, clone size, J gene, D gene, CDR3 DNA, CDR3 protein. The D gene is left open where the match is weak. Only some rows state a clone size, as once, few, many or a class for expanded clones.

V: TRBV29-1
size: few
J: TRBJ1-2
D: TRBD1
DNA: TGCAGCGTTTCCACAGGGGGCGGCTATGGCTACACCTTC
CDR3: CSVSTGGGYGYTF

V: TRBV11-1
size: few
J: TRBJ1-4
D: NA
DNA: TGTGCCAGCAGCTTATTCGAGAATGAAAAACTGTTTTTT
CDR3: CASSLFENEKLFF

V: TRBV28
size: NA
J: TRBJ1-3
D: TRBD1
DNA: TGTGCCAGCAGTGCCTCTACAGGGGTAACTGGAAACACCATATATTTT
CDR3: CASSASTGVTGNTIYF

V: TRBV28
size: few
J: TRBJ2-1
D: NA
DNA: TGTGCCAGCGTCCGGCGGATGGCCAGTGAGCAGTTCTTC
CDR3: CASVRRMASEQFF

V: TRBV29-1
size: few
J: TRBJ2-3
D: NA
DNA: TGCAGCGGCGCCCTGGGGGACTCCGCACAGTATTTT
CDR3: CSGALGDSAQYF

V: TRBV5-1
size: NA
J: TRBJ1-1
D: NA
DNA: TGCGCCAGCAGCCTCCGAGAAGGTCGGGACACTGAAGCTTTCTTT
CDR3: CASSLREGRDTEAFF

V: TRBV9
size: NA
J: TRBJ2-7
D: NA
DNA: TGTGCCAGCAGCGTAGAGGCCAGGGACGAGCAGTACTTC
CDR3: CASSVEARDEQYF

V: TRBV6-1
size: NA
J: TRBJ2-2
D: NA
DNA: TGTGCCAGCAGTGAAGTGAACATTGGGAGCGGGGAGCTGTTTTTT
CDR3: CASSEVNIGSGELFF

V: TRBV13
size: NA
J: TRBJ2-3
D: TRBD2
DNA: TGTGCCAGCAGCTTCAGCGGGGGGATAGATACGCAGTATTTT
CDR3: CASSFSGGIDTQYF

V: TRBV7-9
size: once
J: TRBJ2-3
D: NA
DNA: TGTGCCAGCACGGTAGCGGTACTCACAGATACGCAGTATTTT
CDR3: CASTVAVLTDTQYF

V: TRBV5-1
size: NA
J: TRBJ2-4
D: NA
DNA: TGCGCCAGCAGCCAAGCGGTGGAGAACATTCAGTACTTC
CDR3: CASSQAVENIQYF

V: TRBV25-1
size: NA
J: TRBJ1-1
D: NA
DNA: TGTGCCAGCAGTGGCTGGGCCTCCATGAACACTGAAGCTTTCTTT
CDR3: CASSGWASMNTEAFF

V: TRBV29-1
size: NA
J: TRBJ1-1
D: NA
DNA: TGCAGCGTTGGGCCAGGGCCCATGAACACTGAAGCTTTCTTT
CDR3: CSVGPGPMNTEAFF

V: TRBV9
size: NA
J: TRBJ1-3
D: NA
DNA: TGTGCCAGCAGCTTAGACCCGACTCCCTCCTCTGGAAACACCATATATTTT
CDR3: CASSLDPTPSSGNTIYF

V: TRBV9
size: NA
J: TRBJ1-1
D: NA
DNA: TGTGCCAGCAGCGTAGGAGGGAAGACTGAAGCTTTCTTT
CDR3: CASSVGGKTEAFF

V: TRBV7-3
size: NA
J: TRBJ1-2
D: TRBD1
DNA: TGTGCCAGCAGCCCAGGCGGACAGGCCGGGGATGGCTACACCTTC
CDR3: CASSPGGQAGDGYTF

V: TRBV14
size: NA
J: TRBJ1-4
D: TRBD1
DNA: TGTGCCAGCAGCCCACTTCCGGGGACAGAGGGTGAAAAACTGTTTTTT
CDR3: CASSPLPGTEGEKLFF

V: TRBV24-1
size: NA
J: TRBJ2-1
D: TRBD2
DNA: TGTGCCACCAGTGATTTAGTTCGGGGGGGGAACGGTGAGCAGTTCTTC
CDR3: CATSDLVRGGNGEQFF

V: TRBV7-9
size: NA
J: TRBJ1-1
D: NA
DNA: TGTGCCAGCAGCTTAGGGGAGCGGACTGAAGCTTTCTTT
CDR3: CASSLGERTEAFF

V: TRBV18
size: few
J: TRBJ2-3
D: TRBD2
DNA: TGTGCCAGCTCTCCAGCGGGGCAAAGTACGCAGTATTTT
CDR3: CASSPAGQSTQYF

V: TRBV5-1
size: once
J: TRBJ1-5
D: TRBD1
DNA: TGCGCCAGCAGCCCCGGGACAGGGGGTTATCAGCCCCAGCATTTT
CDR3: CASSPGTGGYQPQHF

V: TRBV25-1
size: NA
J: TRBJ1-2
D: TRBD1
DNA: TGTGCCAGCAGGCTTGACAGGGATTCCTATGGCTACACCTTC
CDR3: CASRLDRDSYGYTF

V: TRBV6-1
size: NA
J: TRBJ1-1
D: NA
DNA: TGTGCCAGCAGTGAAGTTCTAACTTCCAGGGGACAAGCTTTCTTT
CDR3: CASSEVLTSRGQAFF

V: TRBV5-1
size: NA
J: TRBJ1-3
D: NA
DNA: TGCGCCAGCAGCCGGGGAGACTGGAGCTCTGGAAACACCATATATTTT
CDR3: CASSRGDWSSGNTIYF

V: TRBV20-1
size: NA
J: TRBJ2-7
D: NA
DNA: TGCAGTGCTAGCCCGGCCTACGAGCAGTACTTC
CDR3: CSASPAYEQYF

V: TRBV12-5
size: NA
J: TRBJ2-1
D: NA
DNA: TGTGCTAGTGGTTTGTATGTTACAGGGATCGCGTCCTACAATGAGCAGTTCTTC
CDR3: CASGLYVTGIASYNEQFF

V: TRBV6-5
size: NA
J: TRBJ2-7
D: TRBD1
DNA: TGTGCCAGCAGTTACTCGACAGGGGTGGTAATGAACTTC
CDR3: CASSYSTGVVMNF

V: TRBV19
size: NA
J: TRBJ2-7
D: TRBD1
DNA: TGTGCCAGTAGTATAGGGGCGGACAGGGCGTACGAGCAGTACTTC
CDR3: CASSIGADRAYEQYF

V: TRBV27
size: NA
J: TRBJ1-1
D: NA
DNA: TGTGCCAGCAGTTTTCAGGGATGGAACACTGAAGCTTTCTTT
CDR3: CASSFQGWNTEAFF

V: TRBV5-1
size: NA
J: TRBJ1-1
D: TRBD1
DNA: TGCGCCAGCAGCTTGAACCCCGGACAGGGGGCCCGAGAAGCTTTCTTT
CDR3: CASSLNPGQGAREAFF

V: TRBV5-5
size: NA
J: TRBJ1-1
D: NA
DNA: TGTGCCAGCAGCTTGGTATACGGTACTGAAGCTTTCTTT
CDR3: CASSLVYGTEAFF

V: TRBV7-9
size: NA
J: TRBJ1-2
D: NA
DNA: TGTGCCAGCAGCTTATCACTTAATCAAGGCTACACCTTC
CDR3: CASSLSLNQGYTF

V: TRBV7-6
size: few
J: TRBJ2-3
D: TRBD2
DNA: TGTGCCAGCAGCATGCTTCCTAGCGGGGGGGGCACAGATACGCAGTATTTT
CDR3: CASSMLPSGGGTDTQYF

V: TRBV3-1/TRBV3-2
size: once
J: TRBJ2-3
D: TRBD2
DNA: TGTGCCAGCAGCCCGGGACTAGCCACAGATACGCAGTATTTT
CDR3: CASSPGLATDTQYF

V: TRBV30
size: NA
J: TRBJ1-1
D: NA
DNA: TGTGCCTGGAGTGTGAAGGGAGGCACTGAAGCTTTCTTT
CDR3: CAWSVKGGTEAFF

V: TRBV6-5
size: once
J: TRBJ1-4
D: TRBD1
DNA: TGTGCCAGCAGGATCGACAGGGCTATTGAAAAACTGTTTTTT
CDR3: CASRIDRAIEKLFF

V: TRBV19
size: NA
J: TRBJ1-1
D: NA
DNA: TGTGCCAGTAGTATCGGGCAGGGGAAGAGAGACACTGAAGCTTTCTTT
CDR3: CASSIGQGKRDTEAFF

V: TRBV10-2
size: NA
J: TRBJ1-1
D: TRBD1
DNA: TGCGCCAGCAGTGAGGTTGGACAGGGACATAACACTGAAGCTTTCTTT
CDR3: CASSEVGQGHNTEAFF

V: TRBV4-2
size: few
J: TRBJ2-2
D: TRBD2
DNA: TGTGCCAGCAGCCATGGCGGGACTAGTCTTTTCGGCGGGGAGCTGTTTTTT
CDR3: CASSHGGTSLFGGELFF

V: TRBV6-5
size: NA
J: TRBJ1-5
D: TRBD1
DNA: TGTGCCAGCAGTCCACAGGGGAACGGCAATCAGCCCCAGCATTTT
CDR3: CASSPQGNGNQPQHF

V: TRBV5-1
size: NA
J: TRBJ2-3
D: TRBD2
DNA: TGCGCCAGCAGCCCCTTAGCGGGGAGCACAGATACGCAGTATTTT
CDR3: CASSPLAGSTDTQYF